These 3 T cell receptor beta chains share one sample of origin, sequenced in a study of chemoradiotherapy in HPV16-positive cancers. Produced via immunoSEQ multiplex PCR; TCRdb's table is partial and in-frame only. Of about 13,000 clones listed, about 85% are singletons. This material consisted of blood, taken from a patient who underwent chemoradiotherapy. These receptors were taken from a human donor with HPV-associated anogenital cancer.

This rearrangement joins TRBV2 to TRBJ1-3; no reliable D call. Trimming cost V 3 bases and J 0 bases, with 9 bases left between them. The CDR3 is 15 residues long. Per the germline V gene, CDR1 is SNHLY and CDR2 is FYNNEI. CDR3 loop: CASSEGTSSGNTIYF. The CDR3 DNA reads TGTGCCAGCAGTGAGGGCACTTCCTCTGGAAACACCATATATTTT.

The V gene is TRBV29-1, the J gene TRBJ1-2; D gene ambiguous. The germline CDR1 and CDR2 sequences are SQVTM and ANQGSEA. Trimming pared 1 base from V and 7 bases from J, leaving 7 bases between. CDR3 size: 11 residues. The CDR3 sequence is CSVEVSLGYTF. CDR3 bases: TGCAGCGTTGAAGTCAGTCTTGGCTACACCTTC.

This clone was picked up one time. The J gene is TRBJ2-5, the V gene TRBV10-3; possibly TRBD2 for D (7 bases). The V gene's germline CDR1 is ENHRY and CDR2 SYGVKD. V lost 10 bases and J 3 bases, leaving 18 bases between the germline ends. The CDR3 spans 14 residues. CDR3 sequence (DNA): TGTGCCAGTAGGAAGGGGGGGGGAGAAGAGACCCAGTACTTC. Encoded protein: CASRKGGGEETQYF.